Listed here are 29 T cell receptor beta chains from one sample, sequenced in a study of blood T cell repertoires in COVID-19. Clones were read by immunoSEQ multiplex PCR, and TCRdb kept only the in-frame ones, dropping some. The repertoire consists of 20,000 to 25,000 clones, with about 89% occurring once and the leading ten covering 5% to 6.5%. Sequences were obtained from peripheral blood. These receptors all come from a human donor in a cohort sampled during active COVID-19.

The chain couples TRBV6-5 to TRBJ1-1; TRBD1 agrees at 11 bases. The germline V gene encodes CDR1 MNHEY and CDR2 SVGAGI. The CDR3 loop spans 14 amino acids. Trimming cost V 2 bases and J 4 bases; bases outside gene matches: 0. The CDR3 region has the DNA TGTGCCAGCAGTTACGGACAGGGGGCCACTGAAGCTTTCTTT. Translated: CASSYGQGATEAFF.

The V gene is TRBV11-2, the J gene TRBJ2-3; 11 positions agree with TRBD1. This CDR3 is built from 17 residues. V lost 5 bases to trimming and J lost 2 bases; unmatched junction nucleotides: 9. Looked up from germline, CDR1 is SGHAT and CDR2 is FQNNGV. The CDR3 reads CASSPSDRGRTTDTQYF. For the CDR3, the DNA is TGTGCCAGCAGCCCGTCGGACAGGGGGCGAACCACAGATACGCAGTATTTT.

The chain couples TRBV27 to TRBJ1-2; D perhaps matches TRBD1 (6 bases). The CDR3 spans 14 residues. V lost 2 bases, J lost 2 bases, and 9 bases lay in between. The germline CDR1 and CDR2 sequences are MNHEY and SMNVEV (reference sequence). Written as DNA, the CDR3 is TGTGCCAGCAGTTTAGACAGGAGAAACTATGGCTACACCTTC. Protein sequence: CASSLDRRNYGYTF.

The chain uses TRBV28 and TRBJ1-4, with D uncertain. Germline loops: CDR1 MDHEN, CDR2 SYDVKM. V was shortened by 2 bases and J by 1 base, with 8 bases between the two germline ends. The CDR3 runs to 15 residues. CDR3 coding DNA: TGTGCCAGCAGTTTAGGTGGCGGAACTAATGAAAAACTGTTTTTT. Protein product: CASSLGGGTNEKLFF.

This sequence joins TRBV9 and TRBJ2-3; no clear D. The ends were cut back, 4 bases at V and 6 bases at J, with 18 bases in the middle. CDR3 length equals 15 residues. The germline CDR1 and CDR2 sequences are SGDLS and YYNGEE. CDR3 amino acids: CASSPPGLLSDTQYF. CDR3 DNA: TGTGCCAGCAGCCCCCCCGGTCTACTCTCTGATACGCAGTATTTT.

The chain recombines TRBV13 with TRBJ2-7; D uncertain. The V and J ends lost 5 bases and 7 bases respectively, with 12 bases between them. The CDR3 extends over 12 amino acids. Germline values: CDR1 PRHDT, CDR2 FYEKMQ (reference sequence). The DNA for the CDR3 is TGTGCCAGCAGCCTCCTCGGGTCGGAGCAGTACTTC. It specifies CASSLLGSEQYF. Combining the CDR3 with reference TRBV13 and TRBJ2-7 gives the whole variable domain AAGVIQSPRHLIKEKRETATLKCYPIPRHDTVYWYQQGPGQDPQFLISFYEKMQSDKGSIPDRFSAQQFSDYHSELNMSSLELGDSALYFCASSLLGSEQYFGPGTRLTVT.

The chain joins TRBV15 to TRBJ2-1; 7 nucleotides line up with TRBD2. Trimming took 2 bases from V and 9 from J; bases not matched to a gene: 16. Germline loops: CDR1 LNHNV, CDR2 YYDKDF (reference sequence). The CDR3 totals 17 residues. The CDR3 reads CATSRTRPSGFRGEQFF. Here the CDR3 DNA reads TGTGCCACCAGCAGAACCCGGCCTAGCGGTTTTCGCGGTGAGCAGTTCTTC.

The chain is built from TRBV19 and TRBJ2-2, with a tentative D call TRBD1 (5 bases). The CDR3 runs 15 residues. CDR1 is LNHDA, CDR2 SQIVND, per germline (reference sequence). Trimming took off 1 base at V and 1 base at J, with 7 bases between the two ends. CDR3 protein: CASSIGTKNTGELFF. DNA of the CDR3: TGTGCCAGTAGTATAGGGACAAAGAACACCGGGGAGCTGTTTTTT.

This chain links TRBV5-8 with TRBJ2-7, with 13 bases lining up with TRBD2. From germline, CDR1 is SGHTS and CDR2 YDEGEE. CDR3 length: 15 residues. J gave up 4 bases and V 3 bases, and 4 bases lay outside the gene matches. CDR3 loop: CASSSLLAGGYEQYF. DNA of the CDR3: TGTGCCAGCAGCTCATTACTAGCGGGAGGGTACGAGCAGTACTTC.

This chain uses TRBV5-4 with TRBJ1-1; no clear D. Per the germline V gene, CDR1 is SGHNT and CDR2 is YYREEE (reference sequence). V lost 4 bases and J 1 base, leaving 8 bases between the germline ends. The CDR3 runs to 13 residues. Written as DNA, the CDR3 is TGTGCCAGCAGCCAAGACAAGAACACTGAAGCTTTCTTT. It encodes CASSQDKNTEAFF.

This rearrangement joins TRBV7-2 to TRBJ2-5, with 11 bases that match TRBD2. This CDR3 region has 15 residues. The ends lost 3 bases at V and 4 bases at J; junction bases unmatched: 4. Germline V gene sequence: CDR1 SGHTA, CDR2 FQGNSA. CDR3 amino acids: CASSFGTSGGETQYF. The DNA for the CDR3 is TGTGCCAGCAGCTTCGGGACTAGCGGCGGAGAGACCCAGTACTTC.

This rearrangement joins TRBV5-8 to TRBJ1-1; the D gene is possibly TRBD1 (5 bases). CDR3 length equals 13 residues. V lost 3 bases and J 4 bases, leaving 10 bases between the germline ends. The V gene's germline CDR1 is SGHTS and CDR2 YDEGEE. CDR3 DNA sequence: TGTGCCAGCAGCTGGGGGGTGGGCACTGAAGCTTTCTTT. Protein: CASSWGVGTEAFF.

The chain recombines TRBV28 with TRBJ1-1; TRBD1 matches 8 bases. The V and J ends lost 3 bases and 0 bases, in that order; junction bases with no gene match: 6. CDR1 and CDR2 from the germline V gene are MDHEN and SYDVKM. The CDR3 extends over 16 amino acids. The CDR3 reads CASSLGQGAVNTEAFF. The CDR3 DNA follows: TGTGCCAGCAGTTTGGGCCAGGGGGCTGTGAACACTGAAGCTTTCTTT.

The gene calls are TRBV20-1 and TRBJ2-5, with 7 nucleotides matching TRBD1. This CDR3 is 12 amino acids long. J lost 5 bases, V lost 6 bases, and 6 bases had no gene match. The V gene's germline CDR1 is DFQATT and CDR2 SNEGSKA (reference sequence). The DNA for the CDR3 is TGCAGTGCAAGTACAGGGGCTGAGACCCAGTACTTC. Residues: CSASTGAETQYF.

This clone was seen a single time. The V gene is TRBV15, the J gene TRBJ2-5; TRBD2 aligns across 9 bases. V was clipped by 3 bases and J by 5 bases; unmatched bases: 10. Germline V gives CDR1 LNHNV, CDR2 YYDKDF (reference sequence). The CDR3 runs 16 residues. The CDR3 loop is CATSRGAGGPPETQYF. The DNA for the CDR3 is TGTGCCACCAGCAGGGGGGCGGGAGGGCCTCCGGAGACCCAGTACTTC. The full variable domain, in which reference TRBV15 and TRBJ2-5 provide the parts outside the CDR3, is DAMVIQNPRYQVTQFGKPVTLSCSQTLNHNVMYWYQQKSSQAPKLLFHYYDKDFNNEADTPDNFQSRRPNTSFCFLDIRSPGLGDTAMYLCATSRGAGGPPETQYFGPGTRLLVL.

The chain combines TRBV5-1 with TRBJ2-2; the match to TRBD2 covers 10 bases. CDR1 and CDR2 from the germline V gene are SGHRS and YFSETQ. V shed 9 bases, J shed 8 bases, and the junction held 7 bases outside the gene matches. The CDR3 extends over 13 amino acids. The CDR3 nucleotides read TGCGCCACTCGGACTAGCGGACCAGGGGAGCTGTTTTTT. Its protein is CATRTSGPGELFF.

The CDR3 DNA reads TGTGCCAGCAGCCCGCCCCCCGACTACACACCCTCCTACAATGAGCAGTTCTTC. Its translation: CASSPPPDYTPSYNEQFF. The gene calls are TRBV5-4 and TRBJ2-1; D is perhaps TRBD2 (5 bases). This CDR3 is built from 18 residues. Germline assignment: CDR1 SGHNT and CDR2 YYREEE (reference sequence). Trimming pared 4 bases from V and 0 bases from J, leaving 20 bases between.

CDR3 region: CASSRWSGSLDEQYF. CDR3 coding DNA: TGTGCCAGCAGTCGTTGGAGCGGGAGTCTCGACGAGCAGTACTTC. The chain is built from TRBV5-4 and TRBJ2-7; 8 nucleotides agree with TRBD2. The length of the CDR3 is 15 residues. Trimming removed 5 bases from V and 5 bases from J; junction bases left unmatched: 12. Per germline, CDR1 SGHNT and CDR2 YYREEE (reference sequence).

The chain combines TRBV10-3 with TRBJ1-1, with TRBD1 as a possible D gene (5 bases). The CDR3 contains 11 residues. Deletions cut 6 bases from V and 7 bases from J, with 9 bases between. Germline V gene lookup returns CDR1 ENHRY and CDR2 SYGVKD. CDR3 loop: CAIRNQGEAFF. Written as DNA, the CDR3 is TGTGCCATCAGAAACCAGGGTGAAGCTTTCTTT.

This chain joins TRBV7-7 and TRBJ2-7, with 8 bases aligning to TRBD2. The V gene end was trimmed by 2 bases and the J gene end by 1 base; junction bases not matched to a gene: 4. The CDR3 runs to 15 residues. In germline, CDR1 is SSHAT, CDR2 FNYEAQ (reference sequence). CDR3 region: CASSLREGSSYEQYF. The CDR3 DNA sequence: TGTGCCAGCAGCTTACGGGAGGGGTCTTCCTACGAGCAGTACTTC.

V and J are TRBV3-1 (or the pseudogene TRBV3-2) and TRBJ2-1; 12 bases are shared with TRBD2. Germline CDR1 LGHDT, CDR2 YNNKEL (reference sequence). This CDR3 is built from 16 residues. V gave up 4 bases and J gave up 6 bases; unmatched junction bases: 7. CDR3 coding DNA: TGTGCCAGCAGCCTTTCAACTAGCGGGAGGATCAATGAGCAGTTCTTC. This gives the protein CASSLSTSGRINEQFF.

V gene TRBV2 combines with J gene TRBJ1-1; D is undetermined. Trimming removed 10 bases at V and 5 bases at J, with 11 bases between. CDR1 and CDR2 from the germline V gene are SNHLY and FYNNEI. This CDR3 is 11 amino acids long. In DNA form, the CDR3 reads TGTGCCACCGGAACTAGAACTGAAGCTTTCTTT. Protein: CATGTRTEAFF. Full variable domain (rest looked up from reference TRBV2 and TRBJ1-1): EPEVTQTPSHQVTQMGQEVILRCVPISNHLYFYWYRQILGQKVEFLVSFYNNEISEKSEIFDDQFSVERPDGSNFTLKIRSTKLEDSAMYFCATGTRTEAFFGQGTRLTVV.

Here the CDR3 reads CASSSTRNNEKLFF. The CDR3, as DNA: TGTGCCAGCAGTTCGACACGAAATAATGAAAAACTGTTTTTT. This rearrangement joins TRBV6-6 to TRBJ1-4; D not certain. Germline-derived CDR1 and CDR2 are MNHNY and SVGAGI (reference sequence). This CDR3 is 14 amino acids long. Trimming shortened V by 4 bases and J by 4 bases, and 10 bases separated the two germline ends.

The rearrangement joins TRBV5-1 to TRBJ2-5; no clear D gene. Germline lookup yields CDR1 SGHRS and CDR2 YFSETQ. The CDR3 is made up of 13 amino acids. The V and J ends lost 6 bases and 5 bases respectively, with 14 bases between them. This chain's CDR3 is CASNENSAETQYF. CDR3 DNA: TGCGCCAGCAACGAGAATTCCGCCGAGACCCAGTACTTC.

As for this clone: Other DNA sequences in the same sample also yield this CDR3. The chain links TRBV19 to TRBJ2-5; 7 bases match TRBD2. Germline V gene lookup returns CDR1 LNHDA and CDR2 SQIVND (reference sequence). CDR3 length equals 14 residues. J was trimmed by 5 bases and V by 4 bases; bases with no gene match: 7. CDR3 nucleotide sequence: TGTGCCAGTAGTAGGGCGGGAGTTCGGGAGACCCAGTACTTC. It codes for CASSRAGVRETQYF.

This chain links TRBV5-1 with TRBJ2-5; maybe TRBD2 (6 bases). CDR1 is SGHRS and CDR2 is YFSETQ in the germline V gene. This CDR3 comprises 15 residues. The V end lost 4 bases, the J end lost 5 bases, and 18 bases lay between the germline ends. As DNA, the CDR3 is TGCGCCAGCAGCATCGGGACTCCGGTGGTGGAGACCCAGTACTTC. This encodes CASSIGTPVVETQYF. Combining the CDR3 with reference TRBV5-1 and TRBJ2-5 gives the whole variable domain KAGVTQTPRYLIKTRGQQVTLSCSPISGHRSVSWYQQTPGQGLQFLFEYFSETQRNKGNFPGRFSGRQFSNSRSEMNVSTLELGDSALYLCASSIGTPVVETQYFGPGTRLLVL.

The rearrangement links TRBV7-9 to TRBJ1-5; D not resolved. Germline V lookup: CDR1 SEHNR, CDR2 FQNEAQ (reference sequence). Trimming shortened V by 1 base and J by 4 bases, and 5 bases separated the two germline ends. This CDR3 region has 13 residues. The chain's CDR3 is CASSLGPNQPQHF. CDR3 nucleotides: TGTGCCAGCAGCTTAGGGCCGAATCAGCCCCAGCATTTT. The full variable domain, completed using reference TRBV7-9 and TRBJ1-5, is DTGVSQNPRHKITKRGQNVTFRCDPISEHNRLYWYRQTLGQGPEFLTYFQNEAQLEKSRLLSDRFSAERPKGSFSTLEIQRTEQGDSAMYLCASSLGPNQPQHFGDGTRLSIL.

This CDR3 reads CASSPRQERRPQHF. CDR3 coding DNA: TGTGCCAGCAGTCCCCGACAGGAGAGACGACCCCAGCATTTT. The J gene is TRBJ1-5, the V gene TRBV6-6; a possible D gene is TRBD1 (6 bases). Germline CDR1 is MNHNY and CDR2 is SVGAGI (reference sequence). Trimming removed 5 bases at V and 10 bases at J, with 18 bases between. The CDR3 runs 14 residues.

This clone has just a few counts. CDR3 amino acids: CASSPAFGLADFYEQYF. The DNA for the CDR3 is TGTGCCAGCAGCCCGGCATTCGGACTAGCGGACTTCTACGAGCAGTACTTC. V is TRBV7-9 and J is TRBJ2-7; 10 nucleotides align to TRBD2. V shed 5 bases and J 3 bases; nucleotides not matched to a gene: 13. The CDR3 is 17 amino acids. Germline CDR1 and CDR2: SEHNR and FQNEAQ (reference sequence).